A single sample gave rise to the 4 T cell receptor beta chains below, sequenced in a study of identical twins. TCRdb ran MiXCR on the 5' RACE reads and lists one entry per CDR3 protein. The sample holds approximately 530,000 distinct CDR3 sequences; more than 20% are singletons and the top ten take 0.48%. These data also featured in a second study, about yellow fever vaccine responses in identical twins.

The sequencing sample was made of CD4+ T cells sorted from blood. The receptors were sampled from a woman aged 18-29 years in good health.

The chain recombines TRBV18 with TRBJ1-1; possible D gene TRBD1, 5 bases. Germline loops: CDR1 KGHSH, CDR2 LQKENI. The CDR3 runs to 15 residues. V shed 2 bases and J shed 0 bases, with 10 bases lying between them. The CDR3 loop reads CASSPAGLMNTEAFF. The CDR3 bases are TGTGCCAGCTCACCAGCAGGGTTGATGAACACTGAAGCTTTCTTT.

This clonotype has at least ten counts. The chain couples TRBV28 to TRBJ2-3; 9 nucleotides line up with TRBD1. The ends lost 5 bases at V and 1 base at J; junction bases unmatched: 4. Germline assignment: CDR1 MDHEN and CDR2 SYDVKM. The length of the CDR3 is 15 residues. CDR3 residues: CASSGRDRGTDTQYF. The CDR3 coding sequence is TGTGCCAGCAGTGGAAGGGACAGGGGCACAGATACGCAGTATTTT.

This clonotype turned up a few times. The J gene is TRBJ2-2, the V gene TRBV29-1, with a weak D call TRBD1 (6 bases). V lost 7 bases to trimming and J lost 5 bases, with 17 bases between them. Germline V lookup: CDR1 SQVTM, CDR2 ANQGSEA. The CDR3 contains 14 residues. CDR3 amino acids: CSAKQGLSTGELFF. In DNA form, the CDR3 reads TGCAGCGCTAAACAGGGTCTGAGTACCGGGGAGCTGTTTTTT.

Only a few counts were recorded for this clonotype. This rearrangement joins TRBV2 to TRBJ2-2; D call uncertain. There are 15 residues in the CDR3. Germline CDR1 reads SNHLY; CDR2 reads FYNNEI. V shed 7 bases and J shed 0 bases, with 12 bases lying between them. CDR3 loop: CASKDTYSNTGELFF. The CDR3 DNA reads as TGTGCCAGCAAAGACACCTATTCGAACACCGGGGAGCTGTTTTTT.